This T cell receptor (beta chain) was recovered during a study of cytomegalovirus exposure and HLA in healthy donors. Study-wide background: Of the donors genotyped, a few hundred in all, 65% to 90% fell in the Caucasian-associated ancestry cluster. Study observations and caveats: Upon later analysis, HLA-associated TCR beta chains proved more clonally expanded than other, equally common chains.

Both 60 Vbeta primers and 13 Jbeta primers went into the PCR. Here immunoSEQ multiplex PCR was the method, and the copy in TCRdb shows in-frame clones only, minus some. This table holds about 140,000 clones, more than 60% found once. Germline assignment: CDR1 MDHEN and CDR2 SYDVKM. The CDR3 consists of 15 residues. V gave up 5 bases and J gave up 5 bases; unmatched junction bases: 8. In the case of this clone: Antigen unknown.

The sequence came from a man aged 40-49 years in good health and CMV-seronegative. The sequenced sample consisted of PBMCs. The chain couples TRBV28 to TRBJ1-4; TRBD1 agrees at 7 bases. CDR3 residues: CASSTQTGKNEKLFF. The CDR3 bases are TGTGCCAGCAGTACGCAGACAGGGAAGAATGAAAAACTGTTTTTT.